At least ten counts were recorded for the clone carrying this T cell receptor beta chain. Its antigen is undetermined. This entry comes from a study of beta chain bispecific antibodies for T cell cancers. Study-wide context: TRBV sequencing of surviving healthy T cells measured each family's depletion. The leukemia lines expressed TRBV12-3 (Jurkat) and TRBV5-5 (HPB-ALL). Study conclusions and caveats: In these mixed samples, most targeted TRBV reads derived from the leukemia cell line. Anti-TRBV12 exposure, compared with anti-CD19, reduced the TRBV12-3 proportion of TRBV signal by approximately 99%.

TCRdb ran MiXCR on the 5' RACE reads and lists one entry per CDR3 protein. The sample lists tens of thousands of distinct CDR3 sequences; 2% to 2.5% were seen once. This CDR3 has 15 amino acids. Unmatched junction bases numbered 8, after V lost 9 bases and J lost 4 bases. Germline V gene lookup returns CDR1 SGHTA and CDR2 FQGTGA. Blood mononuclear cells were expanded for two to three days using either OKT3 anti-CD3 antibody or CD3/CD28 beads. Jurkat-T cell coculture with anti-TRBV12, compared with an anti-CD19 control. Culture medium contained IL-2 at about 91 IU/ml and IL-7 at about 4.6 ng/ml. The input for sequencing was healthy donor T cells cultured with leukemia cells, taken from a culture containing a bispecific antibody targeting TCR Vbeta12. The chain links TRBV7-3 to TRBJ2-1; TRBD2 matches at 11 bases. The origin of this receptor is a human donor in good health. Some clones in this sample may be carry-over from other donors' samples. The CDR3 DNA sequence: TGTGCCAGTTCTAGCGGGGGGTCGTCTTACAATGAGCAGTTCTTC. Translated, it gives CASSSGGSSYNEQFF.